This TCR beta chain was recorded in a study of PD-1 blockade in classical Hodgkin lymphoma. Study-wide findings and caveats: Still unresolved is the cause of the repertoire differences, which may be disease activity or prior therapy. It was among complete responders that baseline diversity resembled that of newly diagnosed patients. Newly diagnosed patients were reported to start with lower TCR diversity than healthy donors.

Documented time point: cycle 4 day 1 (C4D1), after 6 weeks of nivolumab. Each patient experienced a relapse that followed autologous stem cell transplantation, and brentuximab vedotin exposure varied. Repertoires were generated with immunoSEQ multiplex PCR, while TCRdb's copy carries only in-frame clones and drops some. The table lists tens of thousands of clones, roughly nine tenths of them singletons. CDR3 length: 12 amino acids. Germline loops: CDR1 GTSNPN, CDR2 SVGIG (reference sequence). Germline trimming cut 5 bases from V and 7 bases from J; bases unmatched to any gene: 3. Concerning this clone itself: Its antigen is unidentified.

The material sequenced was peripheral blood mononuclear cells (PBMCs), taken before the fourth cycle of nivolumab. This chain joins TRBV30 and TRBJ1-4, with 8 bases that match TRBD1. The sequence came from a human donor with classical Hodgkin lymphoma. Here the CDR3 DNA reads TGTGCCTGGGACGGACAGGGTGAAAAACTGTTTTTT. This encodes CAWDGQGEKLFF.